The 15 T cell receptor beta chains listed next were all sequenced from one sample in a study of cytomegalovirus exposure and HLA in healthy donors. PCR was performed using 60 Vbeta and 13 Jbeta primers. Profiling relied on immunoSEQ multiplex PCR, and the TCRdb table lists in-frame clones only, not all of them. The sample holds roughly 93,000 clones, around 74% seen once. Specimen: PBMCs. The receptors stem from a male donor in good health and CMV-seronegative.

This chain connects TRBV28 to TRBJ2-1, with a tentative D call TRBD2 (6 bases). The CDR3 totals 15 residues. Trimming removed 3 bases from V and 9 bases from J, with 18 bases in between. Per the germline V gene, CDR1 is MDHEN and CDR2 is SYDVKM. Here the CDR3 DNA reads TGTGCCAGCAGTTTGGTTGTGTCGGGGGTCGGTGAGCAGTTCTTC. Protein product: CASSLVVSGVGEQFF.

The chain combines TRBV6-1 with TRBJ2-7, with D tentatively TRBD2 (6 bases). The CDR3 loop spans 13 amino acids. V gave up 6 bases and J gave up 1 base, with 10 bases separating them. Germline assignment: CDR1 MNHNS and CDR2 SASEGT. The CDR3 loop is CASSSGFSYEQYF. The DNA of the CDR3 is TGTGCCAGCAGCAGCGGGTTTTCCTACGAGCAGTACTTC.

In this sample, this clone turned up a few times. This chain uses TRBV28 with TRBJ2-5; D might be TRBD2 (5 bases). Germline CDR1 MDHEN, CDR2 SYDVKM. This CDR3 is 13 amino acids long. Trimming took 8 bases from V and 5 from J, leaving 15 bases between them. The CDR3 DNA reads TGTGCCAGCCGGAGCGGCGTGCTGGAGACCCAGTACTTC. Translation gives CASRSGVLETQYF.

This rearrangement joins TRBV5-1 to TRBJ2-2, with D tentatively TRBD1 (5 bases). Trimming removed 6 bases at V and 0 bases at J, with 12 bases between. The CDR3 sequence is 15 residues long. Germline-derived CDR1 and CDR2 are SGHRS and YFSETQ. The CDR3: CASKSRVSNTGELFF. CDR3 bases: TGCGCCAGCAAAAGCAGGGTCTCGAACACCGGGGAGCTGTTTTTT.

V and J are TRBV5-1 and TRBJ1-3; D remains ambiguous. The V end lost 1 base, the J end lost 0 bases, and 8 bases lay between the germline ends. CDR3 length: 15 amino acids. Germline CDR1 and CDR2: SGHRS and YFSETQ. Here the CDR3 DNA reads TGCGCCAGCAGCTTGCTAGGAAACTCTGGAAACACCATATATTTT. Amino acid sequence: CASSLLGNSGNTIYF.

The chain has TRBV30 and TRBJ1-4; TRBD1 aligns across 7 bases. The CDR3 is made up of 14 amino acids. CDR1 is GTSNPN, CDR2 SVGIG, per germline (reference sequence). Losses at the gene ends were 0 bases for V and 5 bases for J; bases not matched to a gene: 3. This CDR3 reads CAWSVPGGNEKLFF. The CDR3, as DNA: TGTGCCTGGAGTGTACCAGGGGGGAATGAAAAACTGTTTTTT.

This clone was seen a single time. The gene calls are TRBV5-6 and TRBJ2-7, with TRBD2 matching over 11 bases. Trimming removed 1 base from V and 4 bases from J; junction bases left unmatched: 4. The CDR3 totals 15 residues. Germline V gene sequence: CDR1 SGHDT, CDR2 YYEEEE. CDR3 DNA: TGTGCCAGCAGCTTGTTTAGCGGGAGGGTATACGAGCAGTACTTC. It yields the protein CASSLFSGRVYEQYF. The whole variable domain, filled in from reference TRBV5-6 and TRBJ2-7, reads DAGVTQSPTHLIKTRGQQVTLRCSPKSGHDTVSWYQQALGQGPQFIFQYYEEEERQRGNFPDRFSGHQFPNYSSELNVNALLLGDSALYLCASSLFSGRVYEQYFGPGTRLTVT.

This clone was seen a few times. The V gene is TRBV27, the J gene TRBJ1-1; tentative D call: TRBD1 (6 bases). The CDR3 consists of 14 residues. V lost 6 bases, J lost 4 bases, and 15 bases lay in between. Germline V gene lookup returns CDR1 MNHEY and CDR2 SMNVEV (reference sequence). This CDR3 is CASSRRQDGTEAFF. The CDR3, as DNA: TGTGCCAGCAGCCGGAGACAGGATGGCACTGAAGCTTTCTTT.

This sequence joins TRBV19 and TRBJ2-5, with D possibly matching TRBD2 (5 bases). The CDR3 spans 12 residues. Between the trimmed V and J ends, which lost 10 bases and 4 bases, there was a span of 13 bases. Germline lookup yields CDR1 LNHDA and CDR2 SQIVND (reference sequence). CDR3 sequence: CATSSGGETQYF. The CDR3 nucleotides are TGTGCCACATCAAGCGGTGGAGAGACCCAGTACTTC. Supplemented by reference TRBV19 and TRBJ2-5, the full variable domain reads DGGITQSPKYLFRKEGQNVTLSCEQNLNHDAMYWYRQDPGQGLRLIYYSQIVNDFQKGDIAEGYSVSREKKESFPLTVTSAQKNPTAFYLCATSSGGETQYFGPGTRLLVL.

The rearrangement uses TRBV29-1 and TRBJ2-3, with D maybe TRBD1 (5 bases). Germline loops: CDR1 SQVTM, CDR2 ANQGSEA. The CDR3 consists of 12 residues. Trimming pared 3 bases from V and 5 bases from J, leaving 9 bases between. CDR3 residues: CSVDRAGDTQYF. CDR3 nucleotides: TGCAGCGTTGACAGGGCCGGAGATACGCAGTATTTT.

V usage is TRBV28 and J usage is TRBJ1-5; 8 bases match TRBD1. Per the germline V gene, CDR1 is MDHEN and CDR2 is SYDVKM. CDR3 length equals 14 residues. V lost 6 bases to trimming and J lost 6 bases; unmatched junction nucleotides: 7. The CDR3 here is CASRPTGEVQPQHF. CDR3 in DNA: TGTGCCAGCAGGCCGACAGGGGAGGTTCAGCCCCAGCATTTT. Full variable domain (missing parts from reference TRBV28 and TRBJ1-5): DVKVTQSSRYLVKRTGEKVFLECVQDMDHENMFWYRQDPGLGLRLIYFSYDVKMKEKGDIPEGYSVSREKKERFSLILESASTNQTSMYLCASRPTGEVQPQHFGDGTRLSIL.

The rearrangement joins TRBV6-6 to TRBJ2-2; possibly TRBD1 for D (6 bases). Germline CDR1 MNHNY, CDR2 SVGAGI (reference sequence). The CDR3 sequence is 14 residues long. The ends were cut back, 5 bases at V and 7 bases at J, with 14 bases in the middle. CDR3: CASSRTGFGGELFF. In DNA, the CDR3 is TGTGCCAGCAGTCGAACAGGGTTCGGCGGGGAGCTGTTTTTT.

This rearrangement joins TRBV28 to TRBJ1-1, with TRBD1 as a possible D gene (6 bases). Trimming pared 6 bases from V and 2 bases from J, leaving 13 bases between. The CDR3 loop spans 14 amino acids. Germline V CDR1 and CDR2: MDHEN, SYDVKM. This CDR3 reads CASRPGTPNTEAFF. In DNA form, the CDR3 reads TGTGCCAGCAGGCCAGGGACACCAAACACTGAAGCTTTCTTT. Variable domain in full (rest from reference TRBV28 and TRBJ1-1): DVKVTQSSRYLVKRTGEKVFLECVQDMDHENMFWYRQDPGLGLRLIYFSYDVKMKEKGDIPEGYSVSREKKERFSLILESASTNQTSMYLCASRPGTPNTEAFFGQGTRLTVV.

The rearrangement joins TRBV27 to TRBJ2-7; TRBD2 might be the D (7 bases). The CDR3 totals 15 residues. Trimming took off 6 bases at V and 2 bases at J, with 17 bases between the two ends. Germline V gives CDR1 MNHEY, CDR2 SMNVEV (reference sequence). CDR3 sequence (DNA): TGTGCCAGCAGCGGCCGGGGGGCAAGGGCCTACGAGCAGTACTTC. Encoded protein: CASSGRGARAYEQYF.

This clone was observed a single time. The rearrangement uses TRBV2 and TRBJ2-7, with a weak D call TRBD1 (6 bases). The germline CDR1 and CDR2 sequences are SNHLY and FYNNEI. V shed 7 bases and J shed 2 bases, with 15 bases lying between them. This CDR3 spans 14 amino acids. CDR3 loop: CASTRDRLTYEQYF. CDR3 in DNA: TGTGCCAGCACCCGAGACAGGTTAACCTACGAGCAGTACTTC.